Below are 27 T cell receptor beta chains sequenced from a single sample in a study of Graves' ophthalmopathy and Graves' hyperthyroidism. Amplified TCR beta CDR3 regions were obtained using RNA transcripts as template. RT-PCR with HTBI primers came first, then second-round multiplex PCR. TCRdb used MiXCR to reprocess the multiplex PCR reads, holding one entry per CDR3 protein. The sample has about 50,000 distinct CDR3 sequences, approximately 50% seen once; the top ten hold approximately 4.8%. The sequenced sample consisted of peripheral blood. These TCRs come from an adult woman with Graves' ophthalmopathy.

This clonotype was observed once. This chain links TRBV7-3 with TRBJ2-5; no reliable D call. V dropped 6 bases and J dropped 2 bases, with 10 bases sitting between them. CDR3 length: 13 amino acids. The germline V gene has CDR1 SGHTA and CDR2 FQGTGA. CDR3 sequence: CASSADLQETQYF. CDR3 coding DNA: TGTGCCAGCAGTGCTGACTTACAAGAGACCCAGTACTTC.

The J gene is TRBJ2-3, the V gene TRBV5-1; D is tentatively TRBD1 or TRBD2 (5 bases each). CDR1 is SGHRS and CDR2 is YFSETQ in the germline V gene. Trimming shortened V by 1 base and J by 11 bases, and 17 bases separated the two germline ends. The CDR3 extends over 14 amino acids. The CDR3 DNA is TGCGCCAGCAGCTTGAGTCGGGGAATAGGGGAGCAGTATTTT. It encodes CASSLSRGIGEQYF.

This clonotype was found once. The chain has TRBV9 and TRBJ2-2; D assignment may be TRBD1 or TRBD2 (5 bases each). V gave up 0 bases and J gave up 5 bases, with 11 bases separating them. This CDR3 is 15 amino acids long. Germline V gives CDR1 SGDLS, CDR2 YYNGEE. This CDR3 is CASSVGGWGTGELFF. The CDR3 bases are TGTGCCAGCAGCGTAGGGGGGTGGGGAACCGGGGAGCTGTTTTTT.

Ten or more counts support this clonotype. The chain has TRBV5-1 and TRBJ2-6, with D perhaps being TRBD1 or TRBD2 (5 bases each). CDR3 length: 16 residues. Trimming stripped 0 bases from V and 2 bases from J, with 9 bases between. Germline CDR1 reads SGHRS; CDR2 reads YFSETQ. CDR3 in amino acids: CASSLVRGAGANVLTF. In nucleotides, the CDR3 is TGCGCCAGCAGCTTGGTACGGGGCGCTGGGGCCAACGTCCTGACTTTC.

This clonotype was seen repeatedly, ten times or more. The CDR3: CSARVVREAFF. CDR3 in DNA: TGCAGTGCTAGAGTGGTTCGGGAAGCTTTCTTT. The chain recombines TRBV20-1 with TRBJ1-1; no reliable D call. This CDR3 region has 11 residues. The V end was cut by 1 base, the J end by 8 bases, with 8 bases between. Per the germline V gene, CDR1 is DFQATT and CDR2 is SNEGSKA (reference sequence).

This clonotype was observed many times. J is TRBJ1-5 and V is TRBV20-1; 8 bases agree with TRBD1. J lost 2 bases, V lost 5 bases, and 5 bases had no gene match. The germline V gene has CDR1 DFQATT and CDR2 SNEGSKA (reference sequence). The CDR3 totals 14 residues. The CDR3 loop is CSAPGGGGNQPQHF. The DNA of the CDR3 is TGCAGTGCTCCAGGGGGCGGCGGCAATCAGCCCCAGCATTTT.

This clonotype was recorded once. The junction does not match germline at one end; this may be a read error. The chain links TRBV19 to TRBJ2-2; the D gene is possibly TRBD2 (5 bases). The CDR3 consists of 12 residues. Per germline, CDR1 LNHDA and CDR2 SQIVND (reference sequence). CDR3 sequence (DNA): TGTGCCTGTAGCGCCTACGCCGGGGAGCTGTTTTTT. It specifies CACSAYAGELFF.

The V call is TRBV12-3 or TRBV12-4, the J call TRBJ2-2; no clear D. This CDR3 region has 11 residues. Trimming removed 6 bases from V and 8 bases from J, with 7 bases in between. The CDR3 sequence is CASRSTGELFF. The CDR3 coding sequence is TGTGCCAGCAGATCAACAGGGGAGCTGTTTTTT.

In this sample, this clonotype is medium-sized (0.01 to 0.1%). The rearrangement joins TRBV24-1 to TRBJ2-1; D unclear. Germline V gives CDR1 KGHDR, CDR2 SFDVKD. Trimming shortened V by 6 bases and J by 3 bases, and 11 bases separated the two germline ends. The CDR3 sequence is 14 residues long. CDR3 in amino acids: CATSSGGNYNEQFF. The CDR3 nucleotides read TGTGCCACCAGTTCTGGCGGAAACTACAATGAGCAGTTCTTC.

As concerns this clonotype: No conserved phenylalanine or tryptophan ends this CDR3, so it is likely a read error. The limits of the CDR3 on the DNA are not certain, so only TCRdb's listed CDR3 is given. This chain uses TRBV20-1 with TRBJ2-3; the table's TRBD2 call for D was not verified on the DNA. The CDR3 is made up of 11 amino acids, end residues included. The germline V gene encodes CDR1 DFQATT and CDR2 SNEGSKA (reference sequence). CDR3: CSLGRMGTQYL.

Worth noting for this clonotype: A single base separates this from a much larger clone, so it may be a read error. The chain uses TRBV28 and TRBJ1-2; 7 bases map to TRBD1. CDR1 is MDHEN and CDR2 is SYDVKM in the germline V gene. The CDR3 is 14 residues long. The CDR3 bases are TGTGCCAGCAGCTTACAGGGGTGGGGCTATGGCGACACCTTC. Protein: CASSLQGWGYGDTF.

This clonotype was observed many times. This chain joins TRBV28 and TRBJ2-7; D unclear. The CDR3 consists of 11 residues. Trimming removed 6 bases at V and 3 bases at J, with 6 bases between. Per the germline V gene, CDR1 is MDHEN and CDR2 is SYDVKM. The CDR3 loop reads CASRRNYEQYF. In DNA, the CDR3 is TGTGCCAGCAGGAGAAACTACGAGCAGTACTTC.

The rearrangement joins TRBV12-3 or TRBV12-4 to TRBJ1-6, with 10 bases lining up with TRBD1. V was pared by 5 bases and J by 9 bases, with 4 bases of the junction left unmatched. CDR3 length: 14 amino acids. The CDR3, as DNA: TGTGCCAGCAGTCGGACAGGGGGAAGTTCACCCCTCCACTTT. It specifies CASSRTGGSSPLHF.

This rearrangement joins TRBV7-2 to TRBJ1-5; D is perhaps TRBD1 (5 bases). Germline CDR1 SGHTA, CDR2 FQGNSA. CDR3 length: 14 residues. Trimming took 1 base from V and 5 from J, leaving 9 bases between them. In DNA, the CDR3 is TGTGCCAGCAGCTTAGGGGGGACGGATCAGCCCCAGCATTTT. Translating it yields CASSLGGTDQPQHF. The variable domain in full, with the rest retrieved from reference TRBV7-2 and TRBJ1-5, is GAGVSQSPSNKVTEKGKDVELRCDPISGHTALYWYRQSLGQGLEFLIYFQGNSAPDKSGLPSDRFSAERTGGSVSTLTIQRTQQEDSAVYLCASSLGGTDQPQHFGDGTRLSIL.

A remark on this clonotype: A much larger clone lies a single base off, so this may be a read error. The chain combines TRBV27 with TRBJ2-7; D gene ambiguous. This CDR3 spans 15 amino acids. V lost 4 bases to trimming and J lost 6 bases, with 19 bases between them. Germline CDR1 is MNHEY and CDR2 is SMNVEV (reference sequence). CDR3 residues: CASSYQLSVHSEQYF. The DNA for the CDR3 is TGTGCCAGCAGTTACCAGTTGTCAGTACACAGCGAGCAGTACTTC.

V and J are TRBV2 and TRBJ1-5; TRBD1 aligns across 10 bases. This CDR3 region has 15 residues. J gave up 3 bases and V 6 bases, and 5 bases lay outside the gene matches. Germline V gives CDR1 SNHLY, CDR2 FYNNEI. The CDR3 is CASRAGTGDNQPQHF. CDR3 coding DNA: TGTGCCAGCAGGGCCGGGACAGGGGACAATCAGCCCCAGCATTTT.

There are many counts of this clonotype. The chain joins TRBV28 to TRBJ1-1; D may be TRBD1 (5 bases). From germline, CDR1 is MDHEN and CDR2 SYDVKM. Between the trimmed V and J ends, which lost 3 bases and 0 bases, there was a span of 8 bases. The CDR3 covers 14 residues. CDR3 protein: CASSLGLMNTEAFF. The CDR3 DNA follows: TGTGCCAGCAGTTTGGGACTTATGAACACTGAAGCTTTCTTT.

Relative to its sample, this clonotype is medium-sized. The rearrangement joins TRBV10-3 to TRBJ2-7; D uncertain. CDR1 is ENHRY, CDR2 SYGVKD, per germline. The CDR3 has 16 amino acids. Deletions cut 2 bases from V and 0 bases from J, with 14 bases between. DNA of the CDR3: TGTGCCATCAGTGAGCCCCAGTGGGGAAGCTCCTACGAGCAGTACTTC. It specifies CAISEPQWGSSYEQYF.

This clonotype appeared many times. This chain joins TRBV3-1 and TRBJ1-3; TRBD1 might be the D (6 bases). The V gene lost 2 bases and the J gene lost 7 bases, with 15 bases spanning the gap. Germline CDR1 is LGHDT and CDR2 is YNNKEL (reference sequence). This CDR3 is built from 15 residues. The CDR3: CASSQRVIQGNTIYF. DNA for the CDR3: TGTGCCAGCAGCCAAAGGGTGATCCAGGGGAACACCATATATTTT. Supplemented by reference TRBV3-1 and TRBJ1-3, the full variable domain reads DTAVSQTPKYLVTQMGNDKSIKCEQNLGHDTMYWYKQDSKKFLKIMFSYNNKELIINETVPNRFSPKSPDKAHLNLHINSLELGDSAVYFCASSQRVIQGNTIYFGEGSWLTVV.

This clonotype was seen ten or more times. The chain combines TRBV3-1 with TRBJ1-2, with TRBD1 identical over 9 bases. The ends lost 3 bases at V and 7 bases at J; junction bases unmatched: 9. The germline CDR1 and CDR2 sequences are LGHDT and YNNKEL (reference sequence). This CDR3 has 15 residues. CDR3 loop: CASSHANRDRAGYTF. CDR3 nucleotides: TGTGCCAGCAGCCACGCTAACCGGGACAGGGCTGGCTACACCTTC.

The chain combines TRBV5-6 with TRBJ2-5; weak D call: TRBD2 (6 bases). Per germline, CDR1 SGHDT and CDR2 YYEEEE. V lost 0 bases and J 6 bases, leaving 9 bases between the germline ends. The CDR3 consists of 13 residues. The DNA of the CDR3 is TGTGCCAGCAGCTTGGCCGGAGGGCAGACCCAGTACTTC. Protein: CASSLAGGQTQYF.

This clonotype was counted many times. This chain joins TRBV9 and TRBJ2-1; TRBD1 agrees at 9 bases. Germline values: CDR1 SGDLS, CDR2 YYNGEE. This CDR3 contains 15 residues. Germline trimming cut 3 bases from V and 6 bases from J; bases unmatched to any gene: 7. In DNA, the CDR3 is TGTGCCAGCAGCGCGGGACAGGGTAGAGGCAATGAGCAGTTCTTC. Protein sequence: CASSAGQGRGNEQFF.

CDR3 DNA sequence: TGTGCCAGTAGTGCCGAGGACAGAGTCTATGGCTACACCTTC. Amino acids: CASSAEDRVYGYTF. The V call is TRBV19, the J call TRBJ1-2, with D perhaps matching TRBD1 (6 bases). The CDR3 is 14 residues long. Between the trimmed V and J ends, which lost 5 bases and 4 bases, there was a span of 14 bases. Germline CDR1 is LNHDA and CDR2 is SQIVND (reference sequence).

The CDR3 sequence is CASSFRLAGVEGETQYF. In DNA, the CDR3 is TGTGCCAGCAGTTTCCGGCTAGCGGGAGTGGAAGGGGAGACCCAGTACTTC. This chain connects TRBV27 to TRBJ2-5; 10 bases agree with TRBD2. There are 17 residues in the CDR3. J was trimmed by 5 bases and V by 3 bases; bases with no gene match: 12. The germline V gene encodes CDR1 MNHEY and CDR2 SMNVEV (reference sequence).

This clonotype was seen only once. This chain connects TRBV15 to TRBJ1-1; the D is unclear. The V gene's germline CDR1 is LNHNV and CDR2 YYDKDF (reference sequence). Trimming took 3 bases from V and 2 from J, leaving 4 bases between them. The CDR3 covers 12 residues. In nucleotides, the CDR3 is TGTGCCACCAGCAGGGCAAACACTGAAGCTTTCTTT. This translates into CATSRANTEAFF.

There are a few counts of this clonotype. The chain recombines TRBV3-1 with TRBJ2-2, with TRBD2 matching 11 bases. Germline assignment: CDR1 LGHDT and CDR2 YNNKEL (reference sequence). The V segment lost 2 bases and the J segment 9 bases; nucleotides outside the gene matches: 8. This CDR3 is 16 amino acids long. The CDR3 reads CASSQRIAGGPRELFF. The CDR3 DNA is TGTGCCAGCAGCCAAAGGATAGCGGGAGGGCCAAGGGAGCTGTTTTTT.

V usage is TRBV19 and J usage is TRBJ2-7; D not certain. The CDR3 extends over 13 amino acids. Trimming cost V 3 bases and J 5 bases, with 11 bases left between them. CDR1 and CDR2 from the germline V gene are LNHDA and SQIVND (reference sequence). As DNA, the CDR3 is TGTGCCAGTAGTATTTCAGTTGTGGACGAGCAGTACTTC. Its protein product is CASSISVVDEQYF.